These 24 T cell receptor beta chains were all obtained from the same sample, sequenced in a study of post-analysis software for immune sequencing data (dated by TCRdb to between 2014 and 2016). No cognate antigen is known for these TCRs. Findings and caveats that apply to the study as a whole: Roughly 5 TRBV segments, including TRBV5-6, TRBV5-1 and TRBV20-1, were significantly more frequent in patients than controls.

Preparation of the library involved PCR. The sequencer was an Illumina HiSeq 2500. To reduce PCR and sequencing biases, unique molecular identifiers were built into the TCR beta cDNA libraries. Using fastp at Q25 and MiXCR, TCRdb reprocessed the public reads and kept productive beta chains. Every entry covers one CDR3 protein and lists the most common genes and DNA from its rows. For this sample there are some 800,000 distinct CDR3 sequences; approximately 44% appear just once. The top ten clonotypes cover roughly 5% of the sample. Sequenced input: blood. The receptors were sampled from a girl aged 10-17 years with multiple sclerosis.

In DNA, the CDR3 is TGCAGTGCTACCCCCGAGCTAGCAGGCTACGAGCAGTACTTC. Translation: CSATPELAGYEQYF. V and J are TRBV20-1 and TRBJ2-4, with D perhaps TRBD2 (5 bases). The DNA end favors TRBJ2-7, so the J call may be wrong. Looked up from germline, CDR1 is DFQATT and CDR2 is SNEGSKA (reference sequence). CDR3 size: 14 residues.

V is TRBV7-9 and J is TRBJ2-6, with D perhaps TRBD1 (6 bases). Germline V gene data show CDR1 as SEHNR and CDR2 as FQNEAQ (reference sequence). The CDR3 loop spans 17 amino acids. V lost 1 base and J 0 bases, leaving 10 bases between the germline ends. The DNA of the CDR3 is TGTGCCAGCAGCTTAGTGGGACACTTCTCTGGGGCCAACGTCCTGACTTTC. Translation: CASSLVGHFSGANVLTF. The variable domain in full, completed from reference TRBV7-9 and TRBJ2-6, reads DTGVSQNPRHKITKRGQNVTFRCDPISEHNRLYWYRQTLGQGPEFLTYFQNEAQLEKSRLLSDRFSAERPKGSFSTLEIQRTEQGDSAMYLCASSLVGHFSGANVLTFGAGSRLTVL.

This clonotype came up a few times. The chain is built from TRBV5-6 and TRBJ2-7, with TRBD2 matching over 11 bases. The V segment lost 0 bases and the J segment 4 bases; nucleotides outside the gene matches: 6. CDR1 and CDR2 from the germline V gene are SGHDT and YYEEEE. CDR3 length: 16 amino acids. CDR3 protein: CASSLGLAGGRYEQYF. CDR3 nucleotide sequence: TGTGCCAGCAGCTTGGGGCTAGCGGGAGGAAGGTACGAGCAGTACTTC.

This clonotype turned up a few times. The gene calls are TRBV25-1 and TRBJ2-3, with D possibly called TRBD1 or TRBD2 (5 bases each). Germline V CDR1 and CDR2: MGHDK, SYGVNS. This CDR3 region has 18 residues. V lost 3 bases, J lost 2 bases, and 21 bases lay in between. CDR3 residues: CASSEYTLAGGLTDTQYF. CDR3 DNA: TGTGCCAGCAGTGAGTATACCCTAGCTGGGGGTCTCACAGATACGCAGTATTTT.

This chain joins TRBV29-1 and TRBJ2-5, with D possibly being TRBD2 (5 bases). Trimming took off 5 bases at V and 6 bases at J, with 19 bases between the two ends. Germline V CDR1 and CDR2: SQVTM, ANQGSEA. CDR3 length: 14 amino acids. In DNA, the CDR3 is TGCAGCGTTCAATTAGTGGGCCGACTACAGACCCAGTACTTC. Its translation: CSVQLVGRLQTQYF.

The DNA for the CDR3 is TGCAGTGCTAGTTTGGTTGCGGGAGGGACTGAGCAGTTCTTC. The encoded protein is CSASLVAGGTEQFF. J is TRBJ2-1 and V is TRBV20-1, with 9 bases aligning to TRBD2. V trimming: 3 bases; J trimming: 9 bases; junction bases outside the gene matches: 9. Germline-derived CDR1 and CDR2 are DFQATT and SNEGSKA (reference sequence). CDR3 length: 14 amino acids.

The chain employs TRBV6-5 and TRBJ2-1; D perhaps matches TRBD1 (6 bases). V was pared by 4 bases and J by 7 bases, with 20 bases between. The germline CDR1 and CDR2 sequences are MNHEY and SVGAGI. This CDR3 has 16 amino acids. The CDR3 loop is CASSSSRSRGPNEQFF. DNA of the CDR3: TGTGCCAGCAGTTCCTCAAGGAGCAGGGGCCCAAATGAGCAGTTCTTC.

J is TRBJ2-1 and V is TRBV7-2; D perhaps matches TRBD2 (6 bases). This CDR3 contains 15 residues. Germline V gene data show CDR1 as SGHTA and CDR2 as FQGNSA. V was shortened by 5 bases and J by 0 bases, with 11 bases between the two germline ends. The CDR3 nucleotides read TGTGCCAGCAGCAAGCGGACTACCTCCTACAATGAGCAGTTCTTC. Translation gives CASSKRTTSYNEQFF.

The CDR3 nucleotides read TGTGCCAGCAGCCCTAGAGGAGATCTCGGAAACATTCAGTACTTC. As protein: CASSPRGDLGNIQYF. The chain recombines TRBV12-3 or TRBV12-4 with TRBJ2-4; D is uncertain. Trimming removed 6 bases from V and 6 bases from J, with 18 bases in between. The CDR3 is made up of 15 amino acids.

Ten or more counts support this clonotype. V and J are TRBV20-1 and TRBJ2-7; 10 bases map to TRBD2. CDR3 size: 13 residues. After removal of 1 base from V and 3 bases from J, the junction contained 0 bases not matched to a gene. Germline CDR1 reads DFQATT; CDR2 reads SNEGSKA (reference sequence). CDR3 sequence (DNA): TGCAGTGCTAGAGGACTAGCGGGCTACGAGCAGTACTTC. Residues: CSARGLAGYEQYF.

This clonotype was seen a single time. CDR3 loop: CASSVGVGKGETQYF. The CDR3 nucleotides read TGTGCCAGCAGCGTAGGGGTGGGAAAAGGAGAGACCCAGTACTTC. The V call is TRBV9, the J call TRBJ2-5, with no clear D. V was clipped by 0 bases and J by 4 bases, with 13 bases between them. The germline V gene encodes CDR1 SGDLS and CDR2 YYNGEE. This CDR3 region has 15 residues. The full variable domain, its missing parts supplied by reference TRBV9 and TRBJ2-5, is DSGVTQTPKHLITATGQRVTLRCSPRSGDLSVYWYQQSLDQGLQFLIQYYNGEERAKGNILERFSAQQFPDLHSELNLSSLELGDSALYFCASSVGVGKGETQYFGPGTRLLVL.

The genes are TRBV10-3 and TRBJ1-4; 10 bases are a match to TRBD1. Looked up from germline, CDR1 is ENHRY and CDR2 is SYGVKD. CDR3 length: 12 amino acids. After removal of 11 bases from V and 6 bases from J, the junction contained 3 bases not matched to a gene. The CDR3 coding sequence is TGTGCCTCTGGGACAGGGGATGAAAAACTGTTTTTT. It encodes CASGTGDEKLFF.

A few counts support this clonotype. Its ends do not fully match the called genes, so a read error is possible. The chain is built from TRBV7-7 and TRBJ2-1; perhaps TRBD1 as D (6 bases). This CDR3 comprises 15 residues. Germline CDR1 is SSHAT and CDR2 is FNYEAQ (reference sequence). The DNA for the CDR3 is TGTGCTAGCAGCTTAGGGACAAGTACAGTCAATGAGCAGTTCTTC. Translating gives CASSLGTSTVNEQFF.

The chain employs TRBV7-6 and TRBJ2-5; D is perhaps TRBD1 or TRBD2 (5 bases each). The germline gives CDR1 SGHVS, CDR2 FNYEAQ. V lost 3 bases and J 5 bases, leaving 19 bases between the germline ends. This CDR3 has 16 amino acids. The CDR3 nucleotides read TGTGCCAGCAGCTTGGGACCGCAATACCAGCGGGAGACCCAGTACTTC. Translation: CASSLGPQYQRETQYF.

This clonotype was seen more than once but under ten times. The genes are TRBV4-2 and TRBJ2-7, with D perhaps TRBD1 or TRBD2 (6 bases each). Germline V lookup: CDR1 LGHNA, CDR2 YNFKEQ. V was trimmed by 0 bases and J by 9 bases, leaving 9 bases between them. The CDR3 consists of 12 residues. CDR3 loop: CASSQDGGGQYF. The CDR3 coding sequence is TGTGCCAGCAGCCAAGATGGAGGGGGGCAGTACTTC.

This clonotype occurred a few times. Possible read error: a much larger clone is one base away. This chain joins TRBV20-1 and TRBJ1-6, with 10 bases that match TRBD1. The CDR3 is 12 residues long. Per germline, CDR1 DFQATT and CDR2 SNEGSKA (reference sequence). The CDR3, as DNA: TGCAGTGCCGGGACAGGGGTTTCACCCCCCCACTTT. Its protein is CSAGTGVSPPHF.

This chain links TRBV19 with TRBJ2-5, with TRBD2 identical over 12 bases. Judging by the DNA end, TRBJ2-7 fits better; the J call may be wrong. The CDR3 totals 15 residues. CDR1 and CDR2 (germline): LNHDA, SQIVND (reference sequence). The CDR3 protein is CASSILAGGNYEQYF. The CDR3 region has the DNA TGTGCCAGTAGTATACTAGCGGGAGGGAATTACGAGCAGTACTTC.

The CDR3 DNA is TGCAGTGCTAGCCACCCGGGGACAGAGTATAATGGCTACACCTTC. Translated, it gives CSASHPGTEYNGYTF. This sequence joins TRBV20-1 and TRBJ1-2; TRBD1 aligns across 7 bases. CDR3 length: 15 residues. Per the germline V gene, CDR1 is DFQATT and CDR2 is SNEGSKA (reference sequence). J lost 6 bases, V lost 3 bases, and 13 bases had no gene match.

The J gene is TRBJ1-2, the V gene TRBV6-1, with D perhaps TRBD1 (6 bases). Trimming stripped 4 bases from V and 7 bases from J, with 16 bases between. The CDR3 has 14 residues. Germline V gene lookup returns CDR1 MNHNS and CDR2 SASEGT. In DNA form, the CDR3 reads TGTGCCAGCAGTGCTCTGATGCCAGGGGTTGGCTACACCTTC. Translating it yields CASSALMPGVGYTF.

The chain carries TRBV29-1 and TRBJ2-7; D unresolved. The CDR3 is 13 amino acids. Per the germline V gene, CDR1 is SQVTM and CDR2 is ANQGSEA. Trimming shortened V by 0 bases and J by 1 base, and 7 bases separated the two germline ends. The CDR3 protein is CSVEEDPSYEQYF. CDR3 nucleotide sequence: TGCAGCGTTGAAGAGGATCCTTCCTACGAGCAGTACTTC.

V is TRBV20-1 and J is TRBJ2-7; 11 nucleotides agree with TRBD2. V trimming: 6 bases; J trimming: 2 bases; junction bases outside the gene matches: 9. Germline CDR1 and CDR2: DFQATT and SNEGSKA (reference sequence). The CDR3 runs 15 residues. CDR3 loop: CSARPLAGGTYEQYF. The DNA for the CDR3 is TGCAGTGCGAGACCTCTAGCGGGGGGCACCTACGAGCAGTACTTC.

This clonotype turned up a few times. The V and J genes are TRBV4-2 and TRBJ1-2, with TRBD1 matching over 8 bases. Germline trimming cut 6 bases from V and 1 base from J; bases unmatched to any gene: 19. The CDR3 covers 19 residues. Germline loops: CDR1 LGHNA, CDR2 YNFKEQ. This CDR3 reads CASSPQTGTGLGGNYGYTF. CDR3 DNA: TGTGCCAGCAGTCCACAGACCGGGACAGGTTTAGGGGGTAACTATGGCTACACCTTC.

This sequence joins TRBV27 and TRBJ2-7; 9 positions agree with TRBD2. The CDR3 runs to 16 residues. The trim removed 1 base at V and 1 base at J, leaving 5 bases unmatched. CDR1 and CDR2 from the germline V gene are MNHEY and SMNVEV (reference sequence). The CDR3 spells CASSLLRSGRSYEQYF. CDR3 in DNA: TGTGCCAGCAGTTTATTAAGAAGCGGGAGGTCCTACGAGCAGTACTTC.

In this sample, this clonotype turned up a few times. The V gene is TRBV7-2, the J gene TRBJ2-5; D not certain. V was pared by 2 bases and J by 5 bases, with 15 bases between. The CDR3 length is 15 residues. Germline V gives CDR1 SGHTA, CDR2 FQGNSA. As DNA, the CDR3 is TGTGCCAGCAGCTTAAGGTCCGGCTTACTCGAGACCCAGTACTTC. Translation gives CASSLRSGLLETQYF.